Listed here are 11 T cell receptor beta chains from one sample, sequenced in a study of T-cell memory formation after mild COVID-19 (dated by TCRdb to the early 2020s). The library was obtained by 5' RACE. Sequencing was performed on an Illumina NovaSeq 6000. Using fastp at Q25 and MiXCR, TCRdb reprocessed the public reads and kept productive beta chains. Every distinct CDR3 protein forms one entry, paired with its most common genes and DNA. The sample records some 330,000 distinct CDR3 sequences, over 20% of which are singletons. Together, the top ten hold around 13% of the sample. Material for sequencing was PBMCs or a T cell subset sorted from them (not recorded which). The receptor source for this set is an adult woman who had mild COVID-19 (a few samples of this study predate the infection). The sample titles of this study are shuffled in the database, so cell type and time point are left out; the donor was told from shared clones.

The chain uses TRBV5-1 and TRBJ1-4, with TRBD1 matching 8 bases. This CDR3 region has 14 residues. In germline, CDR1 is SGHRS, CDR2 YFSETQ. V lost 3 bases and J lost 7; bases outside the gene matches: 5. CDR3 DNA: TGCGCCAGCAGCTGGGGACAGGATGGTGAAAAACTGTTTTTT. Its translation: CASSWGQDGEKLFF.

V usage is TRBV27 and J usage is TRBJ2-5; TRBD1 might be the D (5 bases). The CDR3 runs 14 residues. Germline loops: CDR1 MNHEY, CDR2 SMNVEV (reference sequence). The ends were cut back, 7 bases at V and 5 bases at J, with 17 bases in the middle. CDR3 bases: TGTGCCAGCAACCACGCAGGGCCAGGGGAGACCCAGTACTTC. Amino acid sequence: CASNHAGPGETQYF.

This chain connects TRBV5-1 to TRBJ2-7; TRBD1 matches at 7 bases. CDR1 is SGHRS and CDR2 is YFSETQ in the germline V gene. V lost 4 bases and J lost 2; bases outside the gene matches: 6. The CDR3 sequence is 14 residues long. This CDR3 is CASSRTGTAYEQYF. The CDR3 nucleotides read TGCGCCAGCAGCAGGACCGGGACAGCCTACGAGCAGTACTTC.

This clonotype was seen more than once but under ten times. The gene calls are TRBV21-1 and TRBJ2-3; the table's D call, TRBD1, was not checked against the DNA. TRBV21-1 is annotated as a pseudogene. This CDR3 contains 15 residues. CDR3 protein: CASSNGATSTDTQYF. DNA for the CDR3: TGTGCCAGCAGCAATGGGGCTACTAGCACAGATACGCAGTATTTT.

This clonotype was observed a few times. The rearrangement links TRBV5-1 to TRBJ2-7; D is undetermined. The germline V gene encodes CDR1 SGHRS and CDR2 YFSETQ. CDR3 length: 13 amino acids. The germline V and J ends were trimmed by 4 bases and 5 bases, with 13 bases remaining between them. The CDR3 region has the DNA TGCGCCAGCAGCGCGTCAGGTTTCCACGAGCAGTACTTC. Amino acid sequence: CASSASGFHEQYF.

This clonotype turned up a few times. The chain uses TRBV12-3 or TRBV12-4 and TRBJ2-5; possibly TRBD1 for D (5 bases). The CDR3 length is 15 residues. Trimming removed 4 bases from V and 4 bases from J, with 16 bases in between. CDR3 coding DNA: TGTGCCAGCAGTTACTCAGGGTTGATTGGAGAGACCCAGTACTTC. Translated, it gives CASSYSGLIGETQYF.

Only a few counts were recorded for this clonotype. The chain employs TRBV6-2 or TRBV6-3 and TRBJ2-1; the D gene could be TRBD1 or TRBD2 (5 bases each). Germline lookup yields CDR1 MNHEY and CDR2 SVGEGT. The V end was cut by 4 bases, the J end by 5 bases, with 12 bases between. The CDR3 spans 14 residues. CDR3 region: CASSLGPVNNEQFF. The CDR3, as DNA: TGTGCCAGCAGTTTGGGACCGGTGAACAATGAGCAGTTCTTC.

This clonotype was recorded a few times. The V gene is TRBV6-5, the J gene TRBJ1-1; D remains ambiguous. The ends were cut back, 0 bases at V and 1 base at J, with 12 bases in the middle. CDR1 is MNHEY, CDR2 SVGAGI, per germline. CDR3 length equals 16 residues. CDR3 in amino acids: CASSYSVARRNTEAFF. The DNA of the CDR3 is TGTGCCAGCAGTTACTCTGTTGCCAGGAGGAACACTGAAGCTTTCTTT.

This clonotype turned up a few times. The J gene is TRBJ1-1, the V gene TRBV11-2; 7 bases match TRBD1. The CDR3 covers 15 residues. Germline V lookup: CDR1 SGHAT, CDR2 FQNNGV. V was pared by 5 bases and J by 1 base, with 7 bases of the junction left unmatched. As DNA, the CDR3 is TGTGCCAGCAGCCGACAGGGAAGGGGGAACACTGAAGCTTTCTTT. This translates into CASSRQGRGNTEAFF.

In this sample, this clonotype turned up a few times. V usage is TRBV20-1 and J usage is TRBJ2-1, with TRBD2 identical over 9 bases. CDR3 length equals 16 residues. The germline gives CDR1 DFQATT, CDR2 SNEGSKA (reference sequence). The V segment lost 0 bases and the J segment 7 bases; nucleotides outside the gene matches: 10. The chain's CDR3 is CSARDPLAGARNEQFF. CDR3 DNA sequence: TGCAGTGCTAGAGATCCCTTAGCGGGAGCGAGGAATGAGCAGTTCTTC.

V gene TRBV5-1 combines with J gene TRBJ1-6; D possibly corresponds to TRBD1 (6 bases). The CDR3 runs 14 residues. Trimming removed 0 bases at V and 9 bases at J, with 10 bases between. Germline-derived CDR1 and CDR2 are SGHRS and YFSETQ. For the CDR3, the DNA is TGCGCCAGCAGCTTGGGACAGGATGGTTCACCCCTCCACTTT. Encoded protein: CASSLGQDGSPLHF.